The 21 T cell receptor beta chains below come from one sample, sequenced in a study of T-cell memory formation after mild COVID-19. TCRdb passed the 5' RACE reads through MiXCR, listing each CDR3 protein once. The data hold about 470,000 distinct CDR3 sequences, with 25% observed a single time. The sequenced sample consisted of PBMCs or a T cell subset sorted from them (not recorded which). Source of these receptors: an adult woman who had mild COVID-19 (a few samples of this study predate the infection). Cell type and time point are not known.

The CDR3 nucleotides read TGTGCCAGCAGCCCAGACAGGGTCGGTCGCTACAATGAGCAGTTCTTC. This translates into CASSPDRVGRYNEQFF. This sequence joins TRBV5-6 and TRBJ2-1; 7 nucleotides align to TRBD1. CDR1 SGHDT and CDR2 YYEEEE come from the germline V gene. This CDR3 is 16 amino acids long. The J segment lost 3 bases and the V segment lost 4 bases, leaving 10 bases of the junction unmatched.

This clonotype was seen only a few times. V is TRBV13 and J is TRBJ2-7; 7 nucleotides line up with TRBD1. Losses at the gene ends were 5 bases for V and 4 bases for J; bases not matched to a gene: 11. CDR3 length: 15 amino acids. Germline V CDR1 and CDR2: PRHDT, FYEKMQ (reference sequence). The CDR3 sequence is CASSTTDRAMYEQYF. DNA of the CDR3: TGTGCCAGCAGCACCACCGACAGGGCTATGTACGAGCAGTACTTC. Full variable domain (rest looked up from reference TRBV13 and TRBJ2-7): AAGVIQSPRHLIKEKRETATLKCYPIPRHDTVYWYQQGPGQDPQFLISFYEKMQSDKGSIPDRFSAQQFSDYHSELNMSSLELGDSALYFCASSTTDRAMYEQYFGPGTRLTVT.

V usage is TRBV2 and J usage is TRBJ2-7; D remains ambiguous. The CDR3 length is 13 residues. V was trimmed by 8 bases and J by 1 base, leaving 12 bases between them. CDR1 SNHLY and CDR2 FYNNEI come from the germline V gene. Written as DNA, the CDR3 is TGTGCCAGCTTGGATGACCGATCCTACGAGCAGTACTTC. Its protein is CASLDDRSYEQYF.

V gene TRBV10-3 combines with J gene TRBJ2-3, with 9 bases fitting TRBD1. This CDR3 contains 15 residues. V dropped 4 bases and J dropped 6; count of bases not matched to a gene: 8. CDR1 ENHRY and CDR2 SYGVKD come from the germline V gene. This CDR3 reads CAISGGTGHLDTQYF. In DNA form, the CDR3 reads TGTGCCATCAGTGGGGGGACAGGGCATTTGGATACGCAGTATTTT.

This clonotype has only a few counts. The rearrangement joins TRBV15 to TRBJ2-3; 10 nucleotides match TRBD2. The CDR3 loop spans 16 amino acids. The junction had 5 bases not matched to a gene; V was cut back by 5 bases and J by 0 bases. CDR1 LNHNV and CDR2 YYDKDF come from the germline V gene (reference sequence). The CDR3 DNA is TGTGCCACCAGCGAAAGCGGGAGGGGTAGCACAGATACGCAGTATTTT. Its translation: CATSESGRGSTDTQYF. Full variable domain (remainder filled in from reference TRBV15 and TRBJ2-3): DAMVIQNPRYQVTQFGKPVTLSCSQTLNHNVMYWYQQKSSQAPKLLFHYYDKDFNNEADTPDNFQSRRPNTSFCFLDIRSPGLGDTAMYLCATSESGRGSTDTQYFGPGTRLTVL.

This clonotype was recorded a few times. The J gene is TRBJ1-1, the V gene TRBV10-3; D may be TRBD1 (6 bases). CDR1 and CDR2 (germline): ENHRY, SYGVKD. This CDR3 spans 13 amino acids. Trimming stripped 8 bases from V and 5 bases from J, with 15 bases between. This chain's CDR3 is CAIGGGQRTEAFF. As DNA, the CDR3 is TGTGCCATCGGGGGGGGGCAGCGGACTGAAGCTTTCTTT.

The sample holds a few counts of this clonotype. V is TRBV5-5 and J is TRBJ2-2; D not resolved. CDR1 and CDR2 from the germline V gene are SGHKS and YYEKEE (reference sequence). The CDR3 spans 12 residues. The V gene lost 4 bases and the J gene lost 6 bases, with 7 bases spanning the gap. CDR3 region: CASSVNSGELFF. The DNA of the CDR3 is TGTGCCAGCAGCGTTAACTCCGGGGAGCTGTTTTTT. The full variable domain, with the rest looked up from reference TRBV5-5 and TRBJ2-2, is DAGVTQSPTHLIKTRGQQVTLRCSPISGHKSVSWYQQVLGQGPQFIFQYYEKEERGRGNFPDRFSARQFPNYSSELNVNALLLGDSALYLCASSVNSGELFFGEGSRLTVL.

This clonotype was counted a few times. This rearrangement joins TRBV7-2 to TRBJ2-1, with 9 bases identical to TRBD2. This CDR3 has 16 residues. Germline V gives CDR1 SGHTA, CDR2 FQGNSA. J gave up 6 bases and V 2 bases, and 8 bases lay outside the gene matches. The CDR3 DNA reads TGTGCCAGCAGCTTAAGGTTCCTAGCGGGAAGCAATGAGCAGTTCTTC. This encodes CASSLRFLAGSNEQFF. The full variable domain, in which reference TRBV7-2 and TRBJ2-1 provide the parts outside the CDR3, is GAGVSQSPSNKVTEKGKDVELRCDPISGHTALYWYRQSLGQGLEFLIYFQGNSAPDKSGLPSDRFSAERTGGSVSTLTIQRTQQEDSAVYLCASSLRFLAGSNEQFFGPGTRLTVL.

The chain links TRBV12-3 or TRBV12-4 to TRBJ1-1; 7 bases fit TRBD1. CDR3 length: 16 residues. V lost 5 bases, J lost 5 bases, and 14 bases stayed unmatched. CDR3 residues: CASSASYRTGGTEAFF. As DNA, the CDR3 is TGTGCCAGCAGTGCGTCTTACCGGACAGGAGGGACTGAAGCTTTCTTT.

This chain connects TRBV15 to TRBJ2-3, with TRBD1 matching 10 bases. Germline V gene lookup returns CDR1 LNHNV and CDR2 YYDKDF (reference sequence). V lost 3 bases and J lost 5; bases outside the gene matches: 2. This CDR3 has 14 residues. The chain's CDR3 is CATSSGQGGDTQYF. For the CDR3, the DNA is TGTGCCACCAGCAGCGGACAGGGGGGAGATACGCAGTATTTT.

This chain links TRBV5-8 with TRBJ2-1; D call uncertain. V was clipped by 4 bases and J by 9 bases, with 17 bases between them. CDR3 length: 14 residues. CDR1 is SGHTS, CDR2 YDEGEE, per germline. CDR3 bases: TGTGCCAGCAGCGAAACCCCAAGGGTCACTGAGCAGTTCTTC. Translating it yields CASSETPRVTEQFF.

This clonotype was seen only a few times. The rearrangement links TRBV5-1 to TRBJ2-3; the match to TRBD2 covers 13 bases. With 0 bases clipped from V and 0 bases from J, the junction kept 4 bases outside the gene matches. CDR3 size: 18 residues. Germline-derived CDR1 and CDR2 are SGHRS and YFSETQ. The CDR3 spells CASSLGTSGSPSTDTQYF. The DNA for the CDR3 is TGCGCCAGCAGCTTGGGGACTAGCGGGAGCCCTAGCACAGATACGCAGTATTTT.

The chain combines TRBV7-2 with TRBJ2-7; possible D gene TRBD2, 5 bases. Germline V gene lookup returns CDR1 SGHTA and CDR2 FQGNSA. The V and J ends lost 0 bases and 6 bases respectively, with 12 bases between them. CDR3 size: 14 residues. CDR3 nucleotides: TGTGCCAGCAGCTTAGCGCTCCGGGGTGGCGAGCAGTACTTC. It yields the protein CASSLALRGGEQYF.

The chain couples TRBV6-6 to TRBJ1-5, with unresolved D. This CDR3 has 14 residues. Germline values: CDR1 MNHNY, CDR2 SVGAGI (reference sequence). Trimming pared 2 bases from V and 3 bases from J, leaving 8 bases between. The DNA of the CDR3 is TGTGCCAGCAGTTACGGGGAATTCAATCAGCCCCAGCATTTT. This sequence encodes CASSYGEFNQPQHF.

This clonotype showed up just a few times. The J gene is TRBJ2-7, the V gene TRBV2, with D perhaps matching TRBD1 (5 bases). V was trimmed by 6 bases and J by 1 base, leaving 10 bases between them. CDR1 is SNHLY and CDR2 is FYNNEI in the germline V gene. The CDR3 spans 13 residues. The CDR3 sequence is CASRTDASYEQYF. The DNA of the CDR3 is TGTGCCAGCAGGACAGACGCTTCCTACGAGCAGTACTTC.

CDR3 bases: TGCGCCAGCAGCTATGGACAGGGCATGAACACTGAAGCTTTCTTT. This codes for CASSYGQGMNTEAFF. The rearrangement uses TRBV5-1 and TRBJ1-1; 8 bases line up with TRBD1. CDR1 is SGHRS, CDR2 YFSETQ, per germline. The length of the CDR3 is 15 residues. V was pared by 3 bases and J by 0 bases, with 4 bases of the junction left unmatched. Drawing the rest from reference TRBV5-1 and TRBJ1-1, the complete variable domain is KAGVTQTPRYLIKTRGQQVTLSCSPISGHRSVSWYQQTPGQGLQFLFEYFSETQRNKGNFPGRFSGRQFSNSRSEMNVSTLELGDSALYLCASSYGQGMNTEAFFGQGTRLTVV.

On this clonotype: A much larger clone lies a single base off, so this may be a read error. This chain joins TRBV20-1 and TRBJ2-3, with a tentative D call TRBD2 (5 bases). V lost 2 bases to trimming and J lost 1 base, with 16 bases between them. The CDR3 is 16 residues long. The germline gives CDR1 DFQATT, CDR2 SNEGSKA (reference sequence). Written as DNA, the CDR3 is TGCAGTGCTAGAAATCGGCGGGTGGGGTGCACAGATACGCAGTATTTT. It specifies CSARNRRVGCTDTQYF.

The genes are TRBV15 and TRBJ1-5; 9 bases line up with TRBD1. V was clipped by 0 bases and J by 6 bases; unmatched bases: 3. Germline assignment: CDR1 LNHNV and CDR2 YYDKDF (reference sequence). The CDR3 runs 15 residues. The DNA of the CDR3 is TGTGCCACCAGCAGAGACCAGACAGGGGGTCAGCCCCAGCATTTT. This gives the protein CATSRDQTGGQPQHF.

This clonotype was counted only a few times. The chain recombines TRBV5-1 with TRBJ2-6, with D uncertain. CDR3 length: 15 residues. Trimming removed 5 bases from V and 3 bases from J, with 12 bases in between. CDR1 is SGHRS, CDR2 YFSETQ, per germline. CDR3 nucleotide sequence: TGCGCCAGCAGATTGCAGTGGGATGGGGCCAACGTCCTGACTTTC. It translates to CASRLQWDGANVLTF.

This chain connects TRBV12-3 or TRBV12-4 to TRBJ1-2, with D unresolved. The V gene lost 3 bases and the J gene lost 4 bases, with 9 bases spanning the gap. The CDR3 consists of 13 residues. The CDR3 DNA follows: TGTGCCAGCAGTTTTCTGGAAGGCTATGGCTACACCTTC. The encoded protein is CASSFLEGYGYTF.

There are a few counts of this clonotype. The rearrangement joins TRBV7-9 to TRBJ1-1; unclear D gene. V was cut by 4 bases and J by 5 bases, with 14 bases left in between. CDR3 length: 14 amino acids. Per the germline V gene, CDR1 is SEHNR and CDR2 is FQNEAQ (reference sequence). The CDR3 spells CASSSSGMGTEAFF. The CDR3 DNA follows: TGTGCCAGCAGCTCTTCGGGGATGGGGACTGAAGCTTTCTTT. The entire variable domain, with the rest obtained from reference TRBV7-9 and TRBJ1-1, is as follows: DTGVSQNPRHKITKRGQNVTFRCDPISEHNRLYWYRQTLGQGPEFLTYFQNEAQLEKSRLLSDRFSAERPKGSFSTLEIQRTEQGDSAMYLCASSSSGMGTEAFFGQGTRLTVV.